What follows are 20 T cell receptor beta chains derived from one specimen sequenced in a study of T cell repertoires in cytomegalovirus infection. These receptors' antigens are unknown. TCRdb recomputed calls from the reads with MiXCR, one row per CDR3 protein. Of around 900,000 distinct CDR3 sequences listed, 25% to 40% were seen once; the top ten hold under 15%. The material sequenced was cultured CD8+ T cells from PBMCs, taken from culture after CMV antigen stimulation. The receptors come from a human donor in good health (CMV status not recorded). Some clones in this sample may be carry-over from other donors' samples.

This clonotype was observed a few times. This chain uses TRBV19 with TRBJ1-1; TRBD1 aligns across 11 bases. Germline CDR1 is LNHDA and CDR2 is SQIVND (reference sequence). The CDR3 totals 14 residues. J gave up 7 bases and V 5 bases, and 6 bases lay outside the gene matches. The CDR3 protein is CASSSGQGAVEAFF. CDR3 DNA: TGTGCCAGTAGTTCAGGACAGGGGGCAGTTGAAGCTTTCTTT.

The chain joins TRBV9 to TRBJ2-1, with no clear D. V lost 4 bases, J lost 7 bases, and 15 bases lay in between. Germline V CDR1 and CDR2: SGDLS, YYNGEE. This CDR3 spans 14 amino acids. Written as DNA, the CDR3 is TGTGCCAGCAGCTATGGGCCCAGTGGGAATGAGCAGTTCTTC. Protein product: CASSYGPSGNEQFF.

The J gene is TRBJ1-1, the V gene TRBV6-1, with TRBD1 matching 9 bases. CDR1 is MNHNS and CDR2 is SASEGT in the germline V gene. CDR3 size: 14 residues. The junction had 7 bases not matched to a gene; V was cut back by 6 bases and J by 5 bases. The CDR3 sequence: CASRSRDRATEAFF. The CDR3, as DNA: TGTGCCAGCAGGTCCCGGGACAGGGCGACTGAAGCTTTCTTT.

This clonotype has more than one count but fewer than ten. The chain has TRBV6-1 and TRBJ1-4; D call uncertain. V was shortened by 2 bases and J by 5 bases, with 15 bases between the two germline ends. This CDR3 is 16 amino acids long. Germline CDR1 and CDR2: MNHNS and SASEGT. The CDR3 DNA follows: TGTGCCAGCAGTGAACGTCGAGACCGAATGAATGAAAAACTGTTTTTT. Translated: CASSERRDRMNEKLFF.

This clonotype occurred many times. This chain uses TRBV7-6 with TRBJ1-1; D is possibly TRBD1 (5 bases). Germline V gene lookup returns CDR1 SGHVS and CDR2 FNYEAQ. The CDR3 sequence is 18 residues long. Trimming left V 2 bases short and J 3 bases short, with 22 bases between. The CDR3 reads CASSLKDKGPTGDTEAFF. CDR3 nucleotides: TGTGCCAGCAGCTTAAAGGATAAGGGACCTACTGGGGACACTGAAGCTTTCTTT.

The chain joins TRBV5-4 to TRBJ2-1; 13 bases are shared with TRBD2. The junction had 4 bases not matched to a gene; V was cut back by 2 bases and J by 8 bases. From germline, CDR1 is SGHNT and CDR2 YYREEE (reference sequence). This CDR3 region has 15 residues. For the CDR3, the DNA is TGTGCCAGCAGCTTCGGACTAGCGGGGGAGGATGAGCAGTTCTTC. Its translation is CASSFGLAGEDEQFF. The full variable domain, rest sourced from reference TRBV5-4 and TRBJ2-1, is ETGVTQSPTHLIKTRGQQVTLRCSSQSGHNTVSWYQQALGQGPQFIFQYYREEENGRGNFPPRFSGLQFPNYSSELNVNALELDDSALYLCASSFGLAGEDEQFFGPGTRLTVL.

This clonotype has only a few counts. The J gene is TRBJ2-5, the V gene TRBV7-6, with D possibly TRBD1 on 6 matching bases. Germline V gene data show CDR1 as SGHVS and CDR2 as FNYEAQ. The CDR3 runs 16 residues. Trimming took 5 bases from V and 5 from J, leaving 21 bases between them. CDR3 amino acids: CASSPYLNRVQETQYF. The CDR3 coding sequence is TGTGCCAGCAGCCCATATTTGAACAGGGTCCAGGAGACCCAGTACTTC.

The rearrangement uses TRBV6-5 and TRBJ1-2; D is unresolved. Per the germline V gene, CDR1 is MNHEY and CDR2 is SVGAGI. CDR3 length equals 18 residues. Deletions cut 0 bases from V and 0 bases from J, with 17 bases between. The CDR3 DNA sequence: TGTGCCAGCAGTTACTCGCCTGGGCGATCAGTAGCTAACTATGGCTACACCTTC. Protein product: CASSYSPGRSVANYGYTF.

This sequence joins TRBV27 and TRBJ2-5, with TRBD2 matching 7 bases. The CDR3 has 16 amino acids. V lost 3 bases to trimming and J lost 0 bases; unmatched junction nucleotides: 7. Germline V gene lookup returns CDR1 MNHEY and CDR2 SMNVEV (reference sequence). CDR3 region: CASSFLGGSNQETQYF. CDR3 nucleotide sequence: TGTGCCAGCAGTTTTCTGGGGGGGTCGAACCAAGAGACCCAGTACTTC.

The chain employs TRBV9 and TRBJ2-1; 7 nucleotides match TRBD1. After removal of 4 bases from V and 6 bases from J, the junction contained 16 bases not matched to a gene. Germline values: CDR1 SGDLS, CDR2 YYNGEE. CDR3 size: 17 residues. The CDR3 is CASSPRTGSVIPNEQFF. The CDR3 DNA is TGTGCCAGCAGCCCCAGGACAGGCTCCGTCATCCCCAATGAGCAGTTCTTC.

The gene calls are TRBV6-1 and TRBJ2-3, with D uncertain. The CDR3 consists of 14 residues. Trimming left V 4 bases short and J 7 bases short, with 15 bases between. From germline, CDR1 is MNHNS and CDR2 SASEGT. The CDR3 reads CASSVGPEVNTQYF. The DNA for the CDR3 is TGTGCCAGCAGTGTTGGGCCAGAGGTAAATACGCAGTATTTT.

The genes are TRBV12-3 or TRBV12-4 and TRBJ1-5, with 10 positions matching TRBD1. Trimming took 6 bases from V and 4 from J; bases not matched to a gene: 6. This CDR3 contains 15 residues. In nucleotides, the CDR3 is TGTGCCAGCAGACCCGGGGGACAGGGGAATCAGCCCCAGCATTTT. Its translation is CASRPGGQGNQPQHF.

The chain employs TRBV7-9 and TRBJ2-2, with D maybe TRBD1 (6 bases). Germline lookup yields CDR1 SEHNR and CDR2 FQNEAQ (reference sequence). This CDR3 comprises 18 residues. The V end lost 1 base, the J end lost 0 bases, and 15 bases lay between the germline ends. The DNA for the CDR3 is TGTGCCAGCAGCTTAGGGATGCAGGGGACGTCGAACACCGGGGAGCTGTTTTTT. It yields the protein CASSLGMQGTSNTGELFF.

As to this clonotype: Germline is not matched at one junction end, which may reflect a read error. CDR3 residues: CVSSYLPGQGDPYQQYF. The CDR3 DNA is TGTGTCAGCAGCTATCTACCGGGACAGGGAGATCCCTACCAGCAGTACTTC. The chain joins TRBV7-8 to TRBJ2-7; 9 nucleotides line up with TRBD1. CDR3 length equals 17 residues. Germline assignment: CDR1 SGHVS and CDR2 FQNEAQ.

Of note for this clonotype: A much more abundant neighbour one base away suggests this may be a read error. The J gene is TRBJ2-1, the V gene TRBV7-2, with TRBD2 matching over 8 bases. The CDR3 length is 17 residues. Germline CDR1 is SGHTA and CDR2 is FQGNSA. Here the CDR3 DNA reads TGTGCCAGCAGCTTAGTGAGCGGGGGAAGCTCCTGCAATGAGCAGTTCTTC. Translated: CASSLVSGGSSCNEQFF. The full variable domain, completed using reference TRBV7-2 and TRBJ2-1, is GAGVSQSPSNKVTEKGKDVELRCDPISGHTALYWYRQSLGQGLEFLIYFQGNSAPDKSGLPSDRFSAERTGGSVSTLTIQRTQQEDSAVYLCASSLVSGGSSCNEQFFGPGTRLTVL.

The chain joins TRBV27 to TRBJ2-6; the D gene is possibly TRBD1 (8 bases). Germline V lookup: CDR1 MNHEY, CDR2 SMNVEV (reference sequence). V lost 5 bases, J lost 8 bases, and 28 bases lay in between. The CDR3 runs to 19 residues. The CDR3 is CASSGTGTGEGGGTNVLTF. CDR3 DNA: TGTGCCAGCAGTGGAACCGGGACAGGCGAGGGGGGGGGGACCAACGTCCTGACTTTC.

V is TRBV4-1 and J is TRBJ2-7, with D possibly called TRBD1 or TRBD2 (5 bases each). V was clipped by 1 base and J by 6 bases, with 16 bases between them. CDR1 and CDR2 (germline): MGHRA, YSYEKL. This CDR3 has 15 amino acids. In nucleotides, the CDR3 is TGCGCCAGCAGCCAAGTGGGGGTGGTGAACAGCGAGCAGTACTTC. Encoded protein: CASSQVGVVNSEQYF.

This clonotype was seen at least ten times. V gene TRBV7-9 combines with J gene TRBJ1-5; D may be TRBD1 (5 bases). Trimming shortened V by 5 bases and J by 1 base, and 27 bases separated the two germline ends. In germline, CDR1 is SEHNR, CDR2 FQNEAQ (reference sequence). The CDR3 contains 20 residues. CDR3 sequence: CASSAIIVEGKMRSNQPQHF. CDR3 nucleotide sequence: TGTGCCAGCAGCGCCATCATCGTAGAGGGGAAAATGAGAAGCAATCAGCCCCAGCATTTT.

In its sample, this clonotype was seen once. The rearrangement joins TRBV4-2 to TRBJ2-7; TRBD2 might be the D (5 bases). CDR1 LGHNA and CDR2 YNFKEQ come from the germline V gene. The CDR3 is 15 residues long. V lost 0 bases and J 3 bases, leaving 12 bases between the germline ends. The CDR3 sequence is CASSQEGVVGYEQYF. DNA of the CDR3: TGTGCCAGCAGCCAAGAGGGAGTTGTAGGCTACGAGCAGTACTTC.

This clonotype came up many times. The genes are TRBV5-5 and TRBJ2-7; D call uncertain. Germline V gene data show CDR1 as SGHKS and CDR2 as YYEKEE (reference sequence). Trimming took off 4 bases at V and 7 bases at J, with 15 bases between the two ends. The length of the CDR3 is 13 residues. The CDR3, as DNA: TGTGCCAGCAGCCCATTAGGTCTGGAAGAGCAGTACTTC. This encodes CASSPLGLEEQYF.